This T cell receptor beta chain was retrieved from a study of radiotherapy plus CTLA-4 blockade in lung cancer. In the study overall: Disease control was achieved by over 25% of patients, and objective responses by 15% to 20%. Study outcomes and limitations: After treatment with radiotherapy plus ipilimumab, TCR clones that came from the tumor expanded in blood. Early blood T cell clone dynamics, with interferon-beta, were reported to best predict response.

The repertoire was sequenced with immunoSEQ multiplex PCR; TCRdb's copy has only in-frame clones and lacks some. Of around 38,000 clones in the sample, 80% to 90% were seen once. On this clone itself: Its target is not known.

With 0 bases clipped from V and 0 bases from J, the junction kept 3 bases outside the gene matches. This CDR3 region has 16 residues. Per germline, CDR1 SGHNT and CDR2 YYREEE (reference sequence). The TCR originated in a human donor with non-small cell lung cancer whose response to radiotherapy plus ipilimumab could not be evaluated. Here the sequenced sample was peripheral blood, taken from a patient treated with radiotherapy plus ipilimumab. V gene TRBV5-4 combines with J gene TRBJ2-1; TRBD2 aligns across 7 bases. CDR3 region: CASSLAGGGSYNEQFF. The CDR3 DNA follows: TGTGCCAGCAGCTTGGCCGGCGGGGGCTCCTACAATGAGCAGTTCTTC.